Presented here are 18 T cell receptor beta chains from one specimen sequenced in a study of blood T cells in healthy people across ages. A second about 7 to 12 cycle PCR used barcoded and J-beta primers. Via MiXCR, TCRdb re-called the 5' RACE reads, giving one row per CDR3 protein. Here the sample spans roughly 1,300,000 distinct CDR3 sequences, approximately 59% being singletons. Specimen: blood. Source of these receptors: a man younger than 30 in good health.

This chain joins TRBV20-1 and TRBJ2-1, with D perhaps TRBD1 (5 bases). V lost 3 bases and J 5 bases, leaving 14 bases between the germline ends. The CDR3 totals 14 residues. Germline V gene data show CDR1 as DFQATT and CDR2 as SNEGSKA (reference sequence). The CDR3 nucleotides are TGCAGTGCTAGTAGGGCAGGGCCCGACAATGAGCAGTTCTTC. Amino acid sequence: CSASRAGPDNEQFF.

V and J are TRBV6-5 and TRBJ1-2; possibly TRBD1 for D (6 bases). This CDR3 has 20 amino acids. Germline V CDR1 and CDR2: MNHEY, SVGAGI. The V end was cut by 2 bases, the J end by 0 bases, with 25 bases between. In DNA, the CDR3 is TGTGCCAGCAGTTACCAGGGTGTGGGGGACACGACAATAGCTAACTATGGCTACACCTTC. It specifies CASSYQGVGDTTIANYGYTF.

The chain couples TRBV20-1 to TRBJ2-5; tentatively, D is TRBD2 (6 bases). The CDR3 is made up of 14 amino acids. V was pared by 4 bases and J by 5 bases, with 17 bases between. Germline V CDR1 and CDR2: DFQATT, SNEGSKA (reference sequence). The CDR3 DNA follows: TGCAGTGCTACACCCCCGGGGGTCGGGGAGACCCAGTACTTC. Encoded protein: CSATPPGVGETQYF.

The CDR3 loop is CASSPQQPNYGYTF. The CDR3 DNA follows: TGTGCCAGCTCACCACAACAGCCGAACTATGGCTACACCTTC. This chain uses TRBV18 with TRBJ1-2; D unresolved. Germline V lookup: CDR1 KGHSH, CDR2 LQKENI. CDR3 length equals 14 residues. Trimming took 1 base from V and 2 from J, leaving 8 bases between them.

This clonotype has just a few counts. V gene TRBV3-1 combines with J gene TRBJ1-5; 8 nucleotides agree with TRBD1. CDR3 length: 15 residues. V gave up 1 base and J gave up 3 bases; unmatched junction bases: 2. The germline V gene has CDR1 LGHDT and CDR2 YNNKEL (reference sequence). The CDR3 region is CASSQAGGHNQPQHF. In DNA form, the CDR3 reads TGTGCCAGCAGCCAAGCAGGGGGCCACAATCAGCCCCAGCATTTT.

This clonotype was observed a few times. The chain combines TRBV3-1 with TRBJ2-1; 9 positions match TRBD2. V dropped 4 bases and J dropped 9; count of bases not matched to a gene: 10. The CDR3 loop spans 15 amino acids. CDR1 and CDR2 from the germline V gene are LGHDT and YNNKEL (reference sequence). This chain's CDR3 is CASSRTPGLAIEQFF. CDR3 nucleotides: TGTGCCAGCAGCCGAACTCCTGGACTAGCGATTGAGCAGTTCTTC.

The CDR3 loop reads CASSLTTSRGGEQYF. The CDR3 coding sequence is TGCGCCAGCAGCTTGACAACATCCCGCGGTGGCGAGCAGTACTTC. This rearrangement joins TRBV5-1 to TRBJ2-7, with D uncertain. Germline values: CDR1 SGHRS, CDR2 YFSETQ. The CDR3 length is 15 residues. V was trimmed by 1 base and J by 6 bases, leaving 17 bases between them.

V gene TRBV7-7 combines with J gene TRBJ2-1, with 7 bases aligning to TRBD2. This CDR3 region has 13 residues. CDR1 and CDR2 (germline): SSHAT, FNYEAQ (reference sequence). V gave up 1 base and J gave up 14 bases; unmatched junction bases: 8. This CDR3 is CASSLGAAGVKFF. In DNA, the CDR3 is TGTGCCAGCAGCTTAGGGGCGGCGGGAGTAAAGTTCTTC. Looking up the rest from reference TRBV7-7 and TRBJ2-1 gives the full variable domain: GAGVSQSPRYKVTKRGQDVTLRCDPISSHATLYWYQQALGQGPEFLTYFNYEAQPDKSGLPSDRFSAERPEGSISTLTIQRTEQRDSAMYRCASSLGAAGVKFFGPGTRLTVL.

The V and J genes are TRBV4-1 and TRBJ2-7; D gene ambiguous. The CDR3 has 13 residues. The germline V gene encodes CDR1 MGHRA and CDR2 YSYEKL. V gave up 1 base and J gave up 3 bases, with 7 bases separating them. CDR3 residues: CASSQGINYEQYF. CDR3 coding DNA: TGCGCCAGCAGCCAAGGGATTAACTACGAGCAGTACTTC.

This clonotype has a handful of counts. V gene TRBV4-1 combines with J gene TRBJ2-1; D not resolved. From germline, CDR1 is MGHRA and CDR2 YSYEKL. This CDR3 contains 13 residues. Trimming removed 1 base at V and 9 bases at J, with 10 bases between. The CDR3: CASSQATGGEQFF. For the CDR3, the DNA is TGCGCCAGCAGCCAAGCCACCGGCGGTGAGCAGTTCTTC.

The genes are TRBV5-6 and TRBJ2-7; 7 nucleotides align to TRBD2. Germline-derived CDR1 and CDR2 are SGHDT and YYEEEE. The CDR3 loop spans 17 amino acids. After removal of 3 bases from V and 2 bases from J, the junction contained 14 bases not matched to a gene. The CDR3 coding sequence is TGTGCCAGCAGCTCCATCGTGAGGACTAGTCAAGCCTACGAGCAGTACTTC. It is translated as CASSSIVRTSQAYEQYF. The full variable domain, its missing parts supplied by reference TRBV5-6 and TRBJ2-7, is DAGVTQSPTHLIKTRGQQVTLRCSPKSGHDTVSWYQQALGQGPQFIFQYYEEEERQRGNFPDRFSGHQFPNYSSELNVNALLLGDSALYLCASSSIVRTSQAYEQYFGPGTRLTVT.

The rearrangement uses TRBV28 and TRBJ2-4; D is possibly TRBD2 (6 bases). There are 15 residues in the CDR3. CDR1 and CDR2 from the germline V gene are MDHEN and SYDVKM. V lost 6 bases and J 8 bases, leaving 20 bases between the germline ends. CDR3 nucleotide sequence: TGTGCCAGCAGAAAAAACAACAGGTCGGGAGACATTCAGTACTTC. It is translated as CASRKNNRSGDIQYF.

Only one count was recorded for this clonotype. The rearrangement links TRBV5-1 to TRBJ2-1; D perhaps matches TRBD2 (5 bases). Trimming removed 5 bases at V and 8 bases at J, with 17 bases between. Per the germline V gene, CDR1 is SGHRS and CDR2 is YFSETQ. The CDR3 length is 14 residues. The DNA for the CDR3 is TGCGCCAGCAGAACAGAGGGTTCCGAGGATGAGCAGTTCTTC. Residues: CASRTEGSEDEQFF.

V is TRBV5-1 and J is TRBJ1-1, with 9 bases identical to TRBD1. The V gene end was trimmed by 2 bases and the J gene end by 5 bases; junction bases not matched to a gene: 16. CDR3 length: 18 amino acids. CDR1 and CDR2 (germline): SGHRS, YFSETQ. The CDR3 sequence is CASSFRDRARIRETEAFF. CDR3 DNA: TGCGCCAGCAGCTTCCGGGACAGGGCACGAATTCGTGAAACTGAAGCTTTCTTT. Together with reference TRBV5-1 and TRBJ1-1, the CDR3 gives the full variable domain: KAGVTQTPRYLIKTRGQQVTLSCSPISGHRSVSWYQQTPGQGLQFLFEYFSETQRNKGNFPGRFSGRQFSNSRSEMNVSTLELGDSALYLCASSFRDRARIRETEAFFGQGTRLTVV.

The rearrangement joins TRBV6-5 to TRBJ2-3; possible D gene TRBD2, 5 bases. CDR1 is MNHEY and CDR2 is SVGAGI in the germline V gene. The V and J ends lost 5 bases and 1 base respectively, with 7 bases between them. This CDR3 spans 13 amino acids. The CDR3 coding sequence is TGTGCCAGCAGTGCAGCGGGCACAGATACGCAGTATTTT. It is translated as CASSAAGTDTQYF.

The rearrangement joins TRBV7-9 to TRBJ1-6; TRBD1 matches at 9 bases. CDR3 length: 14 residues. V lost 5 bases, J lost 9 bases, and 5 bases stayed unmatched. Germline CDR1 reads SEHNR; CDR2 reads FQNEAQ (reference sequence). CDR3 loop: CASSIRDRASPLHF. CDR3 sequence (DNA): TGTGCCAGCAGCATTCGGGACAGGGCTTCACCCCTCCACTTT.

The V and J genes are TRBV11-2 and TRBJ2-2; D gene unclear. Germline CDR1 is SGHAT and CDR2 is FQNNGV. This CDR3 has 10 residues. V was clipped by 6 bases and J by 9 bases, with 5 bases between them. The CDR3 coding sequence is TGTGCCAGCAGAGCGTGGGAGCTGTTTTTT. Its protein is CASRAWELFF.

The rearrangement joins TRBV14 to TRBJ2-3, with D hard to call. The CDR3 consists of 16 residues. Germline V gene lookup returns CDR1 SGHDN and CDR2 FVKESK. Trimming took 4 bases from V and 2 from J, leaving 16 bases between them. The CDR3 DNA sequence: TGTGCCAGCAGCCCCGCCGTCCGTCGTCCCACAGATACGCAGTATTTT. It translates to CASSPAVRRPTDTQYF.